Following are 28 T cell receptor beta chains from one sample sequenced in a study of lymphopenia after photon versus proton radiotherapy. TCRdb's copy holds only in-frame clones and misses some; the assay was immunoSEQ multiplex PCR. The data show 55,000 to 70,000 clones, with approximately 86% seen just once and less than 2.5% held by the top ten. The sample was peripheral blood, taken from a patient treated with photon-based radiotherapy. These receptors were taken from a man aged 35 to 55 with gastric cancer.

The J gene is TRBJ1-1, the V gene TRBV19; tentative D call: TRBD1 (5 bases). Germline V gene lookup returns CDR1 LNHDA and CDR2 SQIVND (reference sequence). The V end was cut by 1 base, the J end by 6 bases, with 6 bases between. CDR3 length: 12 residues. The CDR3 DNA reads as TGTGCCAGTAGTATAGGGGGGTCTGAAGCTTTCTTT. Amino acid sequence: CASSIGGSEAFF.

This sequence joins TRBV9 and TRBJ2-7, with 8 bases fitting TRBD1. J was trimmed by 7 bases and V by 0 bases; bases with no gene match: 6. Germline V gives CDR1 SGDLS, CDR2 YYNGEE. This CDR3 is 14 amino acids long. The DNA of the CDR3 is TGTGCCAGCAGCGTAGGGACAGGGCTAGGGGAGCAGTACTTC. This encodes CASSVGTGLGEQYF.

CDR3 sequence: CASSGGISGANVLTF. The DNA of the CDR3 is TGTGCCAGCAGTGGGGGGATCTCTGGGGCCAACGTCCTGACTTTC. This chain links TRBV2 with TRBJ2-6; D may be TRBD1 or TRBD2 (5 bases each). Looked up from germline, CDR1 is SNHLY and CDR2 is FYNNEI. Trimming took 4 bases from V and 0 from J, leaving 7 bases between them. The CDR3 has 15 residues.

V is TRBV7-2 and J is TRBJ2-1; maybe TRBD2 (6 bases). CDR1 is SGHTA, CDR2 FQGNSA, per germline. The CDR3 is 19 residues long. V was clipped by 0 bases and J by 0 bases, with 18 bases between them. The CDR3 coding sequence is TGTGCCAGCAGCTTAGCGGCCCCGGGACTTCCAAGCTCCTACAATGAGCAGTTCTTC. It translates to CASSLAAPGLPSSYNEQFF.

This chain joins TRBV2 and TRBJ2-2; D unresolved. The CDR3 loop spans 11 amino acids. With 9 bases removed from V and 1 base from J, the gap between germline ends came to 3 bases. CDR1 and CDR2 (germline): SNHLY, FYNNEI. The chain's CDR3 is CASLNTGELFF. CDR3 DNA: TGTGCCAGTCTGAACACCGGGGAGCTGTTTTTT.

The chain recombines TRBV27 with TRBJ1-1; weak D call: TRBD1 (5 bases). V dropped 3 bases and J dropped 4 bases, with 15 bases sitting between them. The CDR3 length is 15 residues. In germline, CDR1 is MNHEY, CDR2 SMNVEV (reference sequence). The CDR3 reads CASSLLGIGGTEAFF. The CDR3 DNA follows: TGTGCCAGCAGTTTGTTAGGGATCGGGGGCACTGAAGCTTTCTTT.

This rearrangement joins TRBV25-1 to TRBJ2-1, with D possibly called TRBD1 or TRBD2 (7 bases each). The V end lost 8 bases, the J end lost 7 bases, and 18 bases lay between the germline ends. The germline V gene has CDR1 MGHDK and CDR2 SYGVNS. The CDR3 loop spans 14 amino acids. CDR3 DNA: TGTGCCAGCGGGGAGGGGACAGTCTCAAATGAGCAGTTCTTC. This sequence encodes CASGEGTVSNEQFF.

The chain has TRBV6-1 and TRBJ2-3; 9 bases match TRBD2. Germline-derived CDR1 and CDR2 are MNHNS and SASEGT. V shed 1 base, J shed 6 bases, and the junction held 2 bases outside the gene matches. This CDR3 spans 14 amino acids. The CDR3 here is CASSEDTSGDTQYF. The CDR3, as DNA: TGTGCCAGCAGTGAAGACACTAGCGGGGATACGCAGTATTTT.

V usage is TRBV27 and J usage is TRBJ2-7; D possibly corresponds to TRBD1 (6 bases). V lost 3 bases and J lost 5, with 11 bases in between. The germline CDR1 and CDR2 sequences are MNHEY and SMNVEV (reference sequence). The CDR3 covers 13 residues. DNA for the CDR3: TGTGCCAGCAGTTTCGGGACATCCAACGAGCAGTACTTC. This translates into CASSFGTSNEQYF.

The CDR3 loop is CASSYRGIRGKNIQYF. The CDR3 DNA reads as TGTGCCAGCAGTTACCGGGGGATAAGAGGCAAAAACATTCAGTACTTC. The rearrangement links TRBV6-5 to TRBJ2-4, with D perhaps TRBD2 (6 bases). V lost 2 bases to trimming and J lost 3 bases, with 14 bases between them. CDR1 and CDR2 (germline): MNHEY, SVGAGI. The CDR3 has 16 residues.

DNA for the CDR3: TGTGCCAGCTCACCAAGAGGGATCAACACCGGGGAGCTGTTTTTT. It specifies CASSPRGINTGELFF. This chain uses TRBV18 with TRBJ2-2, with a weak D call TRBD2 (5 bases). The CDR3 covers 15 residues. CDR1 is KGHSH and CDR2 is LQKENI in the germline V gene. With 2 bases removed from V and 2 bases from J, the gap between germline ends came to 9 bases. The full variable domain, rest sourced from reference TRBV18 and TRBJ2-2, is NAGVMQNPRHLVRRRGQEARLRCSPMKGHSHVYWYRQLPEEGLKFMVYLQKENIIDESGMPKERFSAEFPKEGPSILRIQQVVRGDSAAYFCASSPRGINTGELFFGEGSRLTVL.

This rearrangement joins TRBV6-1 to TRBJ1-2; 7 bases align to TRBD1. The CDR3 consists of 13 residues. Germline V lookup: CDR1 MNHNS, CDR2 SASEGT. With 4 bases clipped from V and 8 bases from J, the junction kept 7 bases outside the gene matches. CDR3 DNA: TGTGCCAGCAGTGTAACAGGGGTCTCGGGCTACACCTTC. Residues: CASSVTGVSGYTF.

The genes are TRBV2 and TRBJ2-7; the D gene is possibly TRBD1 (5 bases). Germline loops: CDR1 SNHLY, CDR2 FYNNEI. The V and J ends lost 7 bases and 2 bases respectively, with 6 bases between them. This CDR3 region has 11 residues. The CDR3: CASTTAYEQYF. CDR3 nucleotide sequence: TGTGCCAGCACGACAGCCTACGAGCAGTACTTC.

The chain couples TRBV6-1 to TRBJ2-3; a weak D match, TRBD2 (6 bases). The CDR3 is made up of 15 amino acids. Trimming shortened V by 4 bases and J by 0 bases, and 11 bases separated the two germline ends. In germline, CDR1 is MNHNS, CDR2 SASEGT. Here the CDR3 reads CASSVSGDSTDTQYF. As DNA, the CDR3 is TGTGCCAGCAGTGTTTCGGGGGATAGCACAGATACGCAGTATTTT.

The V call is TRBV7-3, the J call TRBJ2-2, with 8 bases matching TRBD2. This CDR3 is built from 17 residues. The V and J ends lost 1 base and 0 bases, in that order; junction bases with no gene match: 4. Germline CDR1 reads SGHTA; CDR2 reads FQGTGA. CDR3 in DNA: TGTGCCAGCAGCTTAATGGGAGCGGGGGCGAACACCGGGGAGCTGTTTTTT. This codes for CASSLMGAGANTGELFF. Full variable domain (rest looked up from reference TRBV7-3 and TRBJ2-2): GAGVSQTPSNKVTEKGKYVELRCDPISGHTALYWYRQSLGQGPEFLIYFQGTGAADDSGLPNDRFFAVRPEGSVSTLKIQRTERGDSAVYLCASSLMGAGANTGELFFGEGSRLTVL.

V gene TRBV7-9 combines with J gene TRBJ1-5, with TRBD1 as a possible D gene (5 bases). In germline, CDR1 is SEHNR, CDR2 FQNEAQ (reference sequence). This CDR3 is 18 amino acids long. V lost 1 base and J 2 bases, leaving 18 bases between the germline ends. This chain's CDR3 is CASSLDYGTGFGNQPQHF. The DNA for the CDR3 is TGTGCCAGCAGCTTAGATTATGGAACAGGATTCGGCAATCAGCCCCAGCATTTT.

The V gene is TRBV5-1, the J gene TRBJ2-7, with a tentative D call TRBD2 (5 bases). The germline V gene encodes CDR1 SGHRS and CDR2 YFSETQ. The V and J ends lost 0 bases and 4 bases respectively, with 14 bases between them. This CDR3 is built from 15 residues. The DNA of the CDR3 is TGCGCCAGCAGCTTGGATGGGAGCCCTAGATACGAGCAGTACTTC. Protein product: CASSLDGSPRYEQYF.

V gene TRBV7-2 combines with J gene TRBJ2-7; 9 bases are a match to TRBD1. CDR3 length: 16 amino acids. V shed 4 bases, J shed 4 bases, and the junction held 11 bases outside the gene matches. CDR1 is SGHTA and CDR2 is FQGNSA in the germline V gene. The CDR3 loop reads CASSSALQGADYEQYF. DNA of the CDR3: TGTGCCAGCAGCTCAGCCTTACAGGGGGCCGATTACGAGCAGTACTTC.

The rearrangement links TRBV6-5 to TRBJ1-2; tentative D call: TRBD1 (5 bases). Trimming pared 0 bases from V and 2 bases from J, leaving 13 bases between. The CDR3 contains 16 residues. Per the germline V gene, CDR1 is MNHEY and CDR2 is SVGAGI. The CDR3 DNA reads as TGTGCCAGCAGTTACTCGTCGACCAGGGTGAACTATGGCTACACCTTC. Amino acid sequence: CASSYSSTRVNYGYTF.

In this sample, this clone turned up a few times. This CDR3 reads CASSMGPNTEAFF. CDR3 DNA sequence: TGTGCCAGTAGTATGGGGCCGAACACTGAAGCTTTCTTT. The gene calls are TRBV19 and TRBJ1-1; tentative D call: TRBD1 (5 bases). The V gene's germline CDR1 is LNHDA and CDR2 SQIVND (reference sequence). CDR3 length equals 13 residues. The germline V and J ends were trimmed by 3 bases and 1 base, with 6 bases remaining between them.

This clone was seen just once. The rearrangement joins TRBV11-3 to TRBJ2-3; the D gene is possibly TRBD1 (6 bases). CDR3 length: 16 residues. Germline V gives CDR1 SGHNT, CDR2 YENEEA. Trimming took off 3 bases at V and 3 bases at J, with 16 bases between the two ends. The chain's CDR3 is CASSFGWTAETDTQYF. The CDR3 bases are TGTGCCAGCAGCTTCGGGTGGACAGCGGAGACAGATACGCAGTATTTT. Supplemented by reference TRBV11-3 and TRBJ2-3, the full variable domain reads EAGVVQSPRYKIIEKKQPVAFWCNPISGHNTLYWYLQNLGQGPELLIRYENEEAVDDSQLPKDRFSAERLKGVDSTLKIQPAELGDSAVYLCASSFGWTAETDTQYFGPGTRLTVL.

This sequence joins TRBV30 and TRBJ1-4; D unclear. Germline lookup yields CDR1 GTSNPN and CDR2 SVGIG (reference sequence). The CDR3 extends over 13 amino acids. V shed 1 base and J shed 8 bases, with 11 bases lying between them. CDR3 region: CAWSGLGGEKLFF. The CDR3 DNA is TGTGCCTGGAGTGGGTTGGGAGGAGAAAAACTGTTTTTT.

The genes are TRBV5-5 and TRBJ1-5; 10 bases are shared with TRBD1. Per germline, CDR1 SGHKS and CDR2 YYEKEE (reference sequence). CDR3 length: 15 residues. Trimming removed 2 bases from V and 5 bases from J; junction bases left unmatched: 4. The CDR3 nucleotides read TGTGCCAGCAGCTTCGGTGGGACAGGGGATCAGCCCCAGCATTTT. The encoded protein is CASSFGGTGDQPQHF.

The chain has TRBV11-2 and TRBJ1-6, with a weak D call TRBD1 (5 bases). V dropped 2 bases and J dropped 10 bases, with 15 bases sitting between them. Per germline, CDR1 SGHAT and CDR2 FQNNGV. The CDR3 consists of 15 residues. CDR3 sequence: CASSLMGGAESPLHF. Here the CDR3 DNA reads TGTGCCAGCAGCTTAATGGGGGGAGCGGAATCACCCCTCCACTTT.

The chain links TRBV6-5 to TRBJ2-7; possibly TRBD2 for D (6 bases). The V and J ends lost 2 bases and 7 bases respectively, with 15 bases between them. CDR3 length: 14 amino acids. Germline CDR1 is MNHEY and CDR2 is SVGAGI. The chain's CDR3 is CASSYAHGSDEQYF. Here the CDR3 DNA reads TGTGCCAGCAGTTACGCCCACGGGAGCGATGAGCAGTACTTC.

Only a few counts were recorded for this clone. The chain recombines TRBV19 with TRBJ2-3; D remains unclear. The ends were cut back, 1 base at V and 5 bases at J, with 7 bases in the middle. The CDR3 runs 13 residues. Germline V lookup: CDR1 LNHDA, CDR2 SQIVND (reference sequence). The CDR3 bases are TGTGCCAGTAGTATAGCGCGGCGAGATACGCAGTATTTT. Translation gives CASSIARRDTQYF.

V is TRBV7-2 and J is TRBJ2-7; possible D gene TRBD1, 6 bases. Trimming shortened V by 5 bases and J by 0 bases, and 11 bases separated the two germline ends. CDR3 size: 14 residues. Germline values: CDR1 SGHTA, CDR2 FQGNSA. The CDR3 region has the DNA TGTGCCAGCAGCCTCATACAGGGCTCCTACGAGCAGTACTTC. This sequence encodes CASSLIQGSYEQYF.

This clone was counted once. The rearrangement links TRBV18 to TRBJ1-5; D gene ambiguous. Per germline, CDR1 KGHSH and CDR2 LQKENI. V lost 4 bases and J 2 bases, leaving 9 bases between the germline ends. This CDR3 comprises 14 residues. This chain's CDR3 is CASSRGSGNQPQHF. The CDR3 DNA reads as TGTGCCAGCTCACGGGGTTCGGGCAATCAGCCCCAGCATTTT.